This T cell receptor beta chain was obtained from a study of CD8 T cells in Susac syndrome. RNA was extracted with the RNeasy kit, and a quantity of about 0.45 to 1 ug was reverse transcribed using random hexamers. From the immunoSEQ multiplex PCR reads, TCRdb called clonotypes with MiXCR, one entry per CDR3 protein. The sample lists approximately 100,000 distinct CDR3 sequences; 85% to 95% were seen once. The V and J ends lost 3 bases and 0 bases respectively, with 15 bases between them. This CDR3 has 16 amino acids. Sequenced sample: CD8+ T cells from PBMCs. The receptor's source is a human donor in good health. The J gene is TRBJ2-7, the V gene TRBV23-1; unclear D gene. TRBV23-1 is an ORF; its function is uncertain. CDR3 in DNA: TGCGCCAGCAGTCAGCCTCCGGCAGCCGTCTCCTACGAGCAGTACTTC. Translated, it gives CASSQPPAAVSYEQYF.